Given below is one T cell receptor (beta chain) in context. This clone has a handful of counts. No antigen is known for it. The input lacks base qualities; no much larger clone sits a single base away. This sample was taken from a study of metastatic and nonmetastatic thyroid tumors (dated by TCRdb to the early 2020s). General notes on the study: The researchers compared repertoires between peripheral blood samples and tumor or nodule tissue samples from patients with malignant or benign thyroid disease.

Taken from cysteine to phenylalanine, the CDR3 has 15 residues. The retained sequence is limited to the CDR3, 45 bases, with the frame set at the first base. CDR1 and CDR2 are drawn from the germline V gene: MDHEN, SYDVKM. Relative to germline, V is 5 bases shorter and J is 2 bases shorter, with 13 bases between their ends. None of the patients had been given any treatment before thyroid surgery. Using T-cell receptor beta sequencing, the researchers looked back retrospectively at clinical samples from patients, gathered between about 2012 and 2018. The receptor library was made with PCR. The sample was run on an Illumina HiSeq 4000. High-throughput sequencing was used to profile the CDR3 region of the TCR beta-chain in every patient. The study's own analysis went as follows. The researchers built a classifier to tell apart papillary thyroid cancer patients with distant metastasis, based on CDR3 differences among clinicopathological groups. To measure repertoire diversity the researchers used the Shannon index, while the Morisita-Horn index served to gauge how similar the tumor and blood repertoires were. Using fastp at Q25 and MiXCR, TCRdb reprocessed the public reads and kept productive beta chains. The V and J calls come from TCRdb's annotation, not from the publication. The sample table shows around 4,700 clones, and around 23% are seen once. Roughly a tenth of the sample belongs to the ten largest clones.

General findings and caveats noted by the study authors: In both blood and tumor samples, TCR beta diversity was reported to be significantly higher in malignant tumors than in benign nodules.

Sequencing was carried out using tumor tissue. The source is a male donor with papillary thyroid cancer or a benign thyroid nodule (not recorded which). Some clones in this sample may be carry-over from other donors' samples. The rearrangement combines TRBV28 with TRBJ1-5; confidence is insufficient to name the D gene. CDR3 reads: CASSTEWGGNQPQHF. The nucleotide sequence reads as follows: TGTGCCAGCAGTACTGAATGGGGTGGCAATCAGCCCCAGCATTTT.